The 13 T cell receptor beta chains reported below all come from one sample, sequenced in a study of blood T cell repertoires in COVID-19. TCRdb's copy holds only in-frame clones and misses some; the assay was immunoSEQ multiplex PCR. The data contain over 200,000 clones, about nine tenths of them singletons. Material: PBMCs or T cells enriched from blood (not recorded which). The receptors here all came from a man younger than 35 who had recovered from COVID-19.

This sequence joins TRBV5-1 and TRBJ1-4; 7 nucleotides agree with TRBD1. This CDR3 comprises 16 residues. V dropped 4 bases and J dropped 4; count of bases not matched to a gene: 10. From germline, CDR1 is SGHRS and CDR2 YFSETQ. CDR3 sequence (DNA): TGCGCCAGCAGCACGGAGCCGGGACAGTATAATGAAAAACTGTTTTTT. As protein: CASSTEPGQYNEKLFF.

V usage is TRBV29-1 and J usage is TRBJ1-2, with D maybe TRBD1 (6 bases). CDR3 length: 11 amino acids. V was shortened by 4 bases and J by 5 bases, with 8 bases between the two germline ends. The germline V gene has CDR1 SQVTM and CDR2 ANQGSEA. CDR3: CSVGGQYGYTF. In DNA form, the CDR3 reads TGCAGCGTTGGAGGACAGTATGGCTACACCTTC.

The V gene is TRBV5-4, the J gene TRBJ2-7, with 8 bases fitting TRBD2. CDR3 length equals 14 residues. The trim removed 4 bases at V and 7 bases at J, leaving 10 bases unmatched. In germline, CDR1 is SGHNT, CDR2 YYREEE (reference sequence). CDR3 sequence reads: CASSAGLTGGEQYF. In DNA, the CDR3 is TGTGCCAGCAGCGCGGGACTAACGGGGGGGGAGCAGTACTTC.

The chain recombines TRBV5-5 with TRBJ1-2, with a weak D call TRBD1 (6 bases). The V gene's germline CDR1 is SGHKS and CDR2 YYEKEE (reference sequence). The germline V and J ends were trimmed by 2 bases and 2 bases, with 13 bases remaining between them. The length of the CDR3 is 15 residues. CDR3 DNA sequence: TGTGCCAGCAGCTTCCGGACAGCAATCAACTATGGCTACACCTTC. It yields the protein CASSFRTAINYGYTF.

This chain joins TRBV5-1 and TRBJ1-1, with D possibly being TRBD1 (5 bases). The V end was cut by 0 bases, the J end by 4 bases, with 13 bases between. Germline V CDR1 and CDR2: SGHRS, YFSETQ. The CDR3 loop spans 15 amino acids. The CDR3 sequence is CASSLAGGRATEAFF. The CDR3, as DNA: TGCGCCAGCAGCTTGGCTGGGGGGAGGGCCACTGAAGCTTTCTTT.

V usage is TRBV10-3 and J usage is TRBJ2-2, with a weak D call TRBD2 (6 bases). The CDR3 is 16 residues long. Trimming took 3 bases from V and 6 from J, leaving 17 bases between them. Looked up from germline, CDR1 is ENHRY and CDR2 is SYGVKD. CDR3 sequence (DNA): TGTGCCATCAGTGAACGGCCGGGCTGGGAGGCCGGGGAGCTGTTTTTT. Translating it yields CAISERPGWEAGELFF.

The V gene is TRBV5-1, the J gene TRBJ1-2; D might be TRBD1 (5 bases). The V end was cut by 0 bases, the J end by 8 bases, with 20 bases between. The CDR3 is 16 residues long. Germline V gene sequence: CDR1 SGHRS, CDR2 YFSETQ. The CDR3 loop is CASSLDPTAFLGGYTF. CDR3 DNA: TGCGCCAGCAGCTTGGACCCGACAGCGTTCTTGGGGGGCTACACCTTC.

CDR3 region: CAISGGRDRNYGYTF. The CDR3 nucleotides are TGTGCCATCAGTGGGGGCCGAGACAGGAACTATGGCTACACCTTC. This rearrangement joins TRBV10-3 to TRBJ1-2; possible D gene TRBD1, 6 bases. The CDR3 is 15 amino acids. Per the germline V gene, CDR1 is ENHRY and CDR2 is SYGVKD. V was trimmed by 4 bases and J by 2 bases, leaving 14 bases between them.

CDR3 bases: TGTGCCAGCGCCCTCGGGGGGGATTCACCCCTCCACTTT. This translates into CASALGGDSPLHF. The chain is built from TRBV5-6 and TRBJ1-6, with a weak D call TRBD1 (5 bases). V dropped 7 bases and J dropped 8 bases, with 13 bases sitting between them. The CDR3 contains 13 residues. Germline-derived CDR1 and CDR2 are SGHDT and YYEEEE.

This clone was detected only once. This chain links TRBV18 with TRBJ2-3, with 7 bases that match TRBD2. The CDR3 covers 15 residues. From germline, CDR1 is KGHSH and CDR2 LQKENI. The V segment lost 3 bases and the J segment 3 bases; nucleotides outside the gene matches: 6. This CDR3 reads CASSPLSGGTDTQYF. Written as DNA, the CDR3 is TGTGCCAGCTCACCTTTATCGGGGGGAACAGATACGCAGTATTTT.

This sequence joins TRBV3-1 (or the pseudogene TRBV3-2) and TRBJ1-6; D gene ambiguous. CDR3 size: 14 residues. Trimming cost V 3 bases and J 10 bases, with 13 bases left between them. The V gene's germline CDR1 is LGHDT and CDR2 YNNKEL (reference sequence). The CDR3 loop reads CASSHSPEASPLHF. In DNA form, the CDR3 reads TGTGCCAGCAGCCATTCGCCGGAGGCCTCACCCCTCCACTTT.

The chain combines TRBV19 with TRBJ1-5; D is undetermined. The CDR3 length is 16 residues. Trimming removed 3 bases from V and 1 base from J, with 13 bases in between. Germline V gene sequence: CDR1 LNHDA, CDR2 SQIVND (reference sequence). The CDR3 region is CASSISVSLSNQPQHF. In nucleotides, the CDR3 is TGTGCCAGTAGTATCTCGGTCTCCTTGAGCAATCAGCCCCAGCATTTT.

The genes are TRBV14 and TRBJ2-1; 11 bases agree with TRBD2. V lost 2 bases, J lost 5 bases, and 5 bases stayed unmatched. This CDR3 has 16 amino acids. Germline V CDR1 and CDR2: SGHDN, FVKESK. The CDR3 region has the DNA TGTGCCAGCAGCCAACTCGAGACTAGCGGGAACAATGAGCAGTTCTTC. It yields the protein CASSQLETSGNNEQFF.